This passage covers 5 T cell receptor beta chains from one sample sequenced in a study of blood T cell repertoires in COVID-19. Repertoires were generated with immunoSEQ multiplex PCR, while TCRdb's copy carries only in-frame clones and drops some. The sample yields some 420,000 clones, 80% to 90% seen once. Sequencing input: PBMCs or T cells enriched from blood (not recorded which). Receptor source: a man aged 30 to 39 who had recovered from COVID-19.

This clone has more than one count but fewer than ten. The V gene is TRBV12-3 or TRBV12-4, the J gene TRBJ1-5; maybe TRBD1 (5 bases). The CDR3 has 13 amino acids. V lost 1 base and J 6 bases, leaving 7 bases between the germline ends. The CDR3 here is CASSLGQRQPQHF. The DNA for the CDR3 is TGTGCCAGCAGTTTAGGACAGCGTCAGCCCCAGCATTTT.

This chain joins TRBV6-4 and TRBJ2-1; 12 bases fit TRBD2. Trimming at V came to 5 bases and at J to 8 bases, leaving 7 bases not matched to a gene. In germline, CDR1 is MRHNA, CDR2 SNTAGT. The CDR3 length is 15 residues. The DNA of the CDR3 is TGTGCCAGCAGTCAACGACTAGCGGGAGTATATGAGCAGTTCTTC. Its translation is CASSQRLAGVYEQFF.

The chain combines TRBV16 with TRBJ1-4; TRBD1 aligns across 9 bases. Trimming removed 7 bases from V and 7 bases from J; junction bases left unmatched: 7. Germline loops: CDR1 KGHSY, CDR2 FQNENV. The CDR3 totals 14 residues. CDR3 bases: TGTGCCAGCAATCCCGGGACAGGGAGTGAAAAACTGTTTTTT. This translates into CASNPGTGSEKLFF.

The genes are TRBV6-6 and TRBJ2-6; D call uncertain. This CDR3 comprises 15 residues. Trimming shortened V by 3 bases and J by 0 bases, and 6 bases separated the two germline ends. Germline lookup yields CDR1 MNHNY and CDR2 SVGAGI (reference sequence). DNA for the CDR3: TGTGCCAGCAGTTATGGCATCTCTGGGGCCAACGTCCTGACTTTC. It yields the protein CASSYGISGANVLTF.

This rearrangement joins TRBV7-9 to TRBJ2-3; TRBD2 is a possible D gene (6 bases). This CDR3 spans 13 amino acids. Germline-derived CDR1 and CDR2 are SEHNR and FQNEAQ (reference sequence). Between the trimmed V and J ends, which lost 6 bases and 4 bases, there was a span of 11 bases. The chain's CDR3 is CASRSAGADTQYF. CDR3 nucleotides: TGTGCCAGCAGATCAGCGGGCGCAGATACGCAGTATTTT.